These 19 T cell receptor beta chains were all obtained from the same sample, sequenced in a study of T cell responses to AZD1222 COVID-19 vaccine. Method: immunoSEQ multiplex PCR; TCRdb's copy keeps in-frame clones and lacks some. Here the sample spans approximately 190,000 clones, under 95% being singletons. Sequenced material: peripheral blood, taken on day 0 of AZD1222 vaccination. Receptor source: an adult in good health.

This clone was counted once. V and J are TRBV7-9 and TRBJ1-6, with D unclear. Trimming shortened V by 5 bases and J by 9 bases, and 20 bases separated the two germline ends. Germline CDR1 SEHNR, CDR2 FQNEAQ (reference sequence). The CDR3 length is 16 residues. DNA of the CDR3: TGTGCCAGCAGCCCCCTTAGGCAGATGGAGCCTTCACCCCTCCACTTT. It yields the protein CASSPLRQMEPSPLHF.

The chain employs TRBV5-1 and TRBJ2-5, with D tentatively TRBD1 (7 bases). The ends were cut back, 6 bases at V and 2 bases at J, with 11 bases in the middle. CDR1 SGHRS and CDR2 YFSETQ come from the germline V gene. CDR3 size: 13 residues. The CDR3 region has the DNA TGCGCCAGCAACCAGGGGGGTCAAGAGACCCAGTACTTC. As protein: CASNQGGQETQYF.

The chain carries TRBV3-1 (or the pseudogene TRBV3-2) and TRBJ1-2; weak D call: TRBD1 (5 bases). Trimming left V 7 bases short and J 6 bases short, with 15 bases between. The CDR3 has 13 amino acids. Germline-derived CDR1 and CDR2 are LGHDT and YNNKEL (reference sequence). CDR3 sequence reads: CASTQKGRDGYTF. The CDR3 region has the DNA TGTGCCAGCACCCAGAAGGGGAGGGATGGCTACACCTTC.

This clone was detected a few times. The chain employs TRBV19 and TRBJ1-1, with TRBD1 as a possible D gene (5 bases). V lost 7 bases, J lost 4 bases, and 22 bases lay in between. Germline-derived CDR1 and CDR2 are LNHDA and SQIVND (reference sequence). This CDR3 is built from 16 residues. The CDR3 bases are TGTGCCAGTACCCGCTATCCCCAGGCAGGGACCACTGAAGCTTTCTTT. As protein: CASTRYPQAGTTEAFF.

The J gene is TRBJ1-1, the V gene TRBV6-5, with D perhaps matching TRBD1 (6 bases). The ends were cut back, 4 bases at V and 4 bases at J, with 10 bases in the middle. The CDR3 length is 13 residues. Germline CDR1 reads MNHEY; CDR2 reads SVGAGI. CDR3 region: CASSWDTATEAFF. The CDR3 DNA reads TGTGCCAGCAGTTGGGACACCGCCACTGAAGCTTTCTTT.

The genes are TRBV7-6 and TRBJ1-1, with a weak D call TRBD1 (5 bases). From germline, CDR1 is SGHVS and CDR2 FNYEAQ. The CDR3 is 15 residues long. Deletions cut 5 bases from V and 0 bases from J, with 13 bases between. CDR3 bases: TGTGCCAGCAGCACCCTACAGGAGCTGAACACTGAAGCTTTCTTT. It specifies CASSTLQELNTEAFF. Drawing the rest from reference TRBV7-6 and TRBJ1-1, the complete variable domain is GAGVSQSPRYKVTKRGQDVALRCDPISGHVSLYWYRQALGQGPEFLTYFNYEAQQDKSGLPNDRFSAERPEGSISTLTIQRTEQRDSAMYRCASSTLQELNTEAFFGQGTRLTVV.

V is TRBV6-5 and J is TRBJ2-2, with 9 bases fitting TRBD2. J gave up 7 bases and V 4 bases, and 10 bases lay outside the gene matches. CDR3 size: 16 residues. The germline V gene has CDR1 MNHEY and CDR2 SVGAGI. The CDR3 here is CASSSAAGGRLGELFF. As DNA, the CDR3 is TGTGCCAGCAGTTCTGCAGCGGGGGGCCGCCTCGGGGAGCTGTTTTTT.

The chain is built from TRBV7-9 and TRBJ2-3, with 9 bases fitting TRBD1. The germline CDR1 and CDR2 sequences are SEHNR and FQNEAQ (reference sequence). The CDR3 runs to 17 residues. The V segment lost 1 base and the J segment 6 bases; nucleotides outside the gene matches: 11. Here the CDR3 DNA reads TGTGCCAGCAGCTTAGGATGGCTCACAGGGGGCGCGGATACGCAGTATTTT. This encodes CASSLGWLTGGADTQYF.

The chain uses TRBV19 and TRBJ2-5, with TRBD2 identical over 14 bases. V lost 6 bases and J lost 5; bases outside the gene matches: 8. The CDR3 is made up of 16 amino acids. Germline assignment: CDR1 LNHDA and CDR2 SQIVND (reference sequence). CDR3 nucleotide sequence: TGTGCCAGTAGCCCAGGGACTAGCGGGAGTAGGGAGACCCAGTACTTC. This gives the protein CASSPGTSGSRETQYF.

The chain links TRBV6-4 to TRBJ2-1, with TRBD1 identical over 9 bases. This CDR3 has 17 residues. Germline lookup yields CDR1 MRHNA and CDR2 SNTAGT. The V and J ends lost 4 bases and 7 bases, in that order; junction bases with no gene match: 14. CDR3 amino acids: CASSVQAQGALGNEQFF. The CDR3 bases are TGTGCCAGCAGTGTCCAAGCACAGGGGGCGCTGGGAAATGAGCAGTTCTTC.

This clone has just one count. The chain joins TRBV28 to TRBJ1-3, with D unresolved. Germline lookup yields CDR1 MDHEN and CDR2 SYDVKM. Trimming left V 5 bases short and J 7 bases short, with 15 bases between. The CDR3 extends over 14 amino acids. The DNA for the CDR3 is TGTGCCAGCAGTACCCCGGGGTGGGAGAACACCATATATTTT. As protein: CASSTPGWENTIYF.

This chain joins TRBV4-3 and TRBJ2-1; D is unresolved. CDR3 size: 15 residues. From germline, CDR1 is LGHNA and CDR2 YSLEER. The V end lost 0 bases, the J end lost 5 bases, and 11 bases lay between the germline ends. The CDR3 sequence is CASSQEFRLNNEQFF. The DNA for the CDR3 is TGCGCCAGCAGCCAAGAGTTCCGACTGAACAATGAGCAGTTCTTC.

The rearrangement joins TRBV12-3 or TRBV12-4 to TRBJ2-7; 7 bases fit TRBD1. The CDR3 has 13 amino acids. Germline trimming cut 5 bases from V and 3 bases from J; bases unmatched to any gene: 4. The CDR3 sequence: CASSATGDYEQYF. CDR3 nucleotides: TGTGCCAGCAGTGCAACAGGGGACTACGAGCAGTACTTC.

This clone was detected only a few times. The genes are TRBV7-8 and TRBJ2-6; 8 bases line up with TRBD1. CDR3 size: 19 residues. With 2 bases clipped from V and 2 bases from J, the junction kept 11 bases outside the gene matches. Germline V gene sequence: CDR1 SGHVS, CDR2 FQNEAQ. The CDR3 loop reads CASSLYRRGLNPGANVLTF. The CDR3 DNA is TGTGCCAGCAGCTTATATCGCAGGGGGCTAAATCCTGGGGCCAACGTCCTGACTTTC.

The rearrangement joins TRBV6-6 to TRBJ2-4; no reliable D call. The CDR3 contains 10 residues. Germline CDR1 MNHNY, CDR2 SVGAGI (reference sequence). Deletions cut 8 bases from V and 5 bases from J, with 4 bases between. This CDR3 is CASGQNIQYF. The CDR3 coding sequence is TGTGCCAGCGGCCAAAACATTCAGTACTTC.

J is TRBJ1-1 and V is TRBV29-1; tentatively, D is TRBD1 (5 bases). V lost 6 bases and J lost 1, with 6 bases in between. The CDR3 is 11 residues long. The germline V gene encodes CDR1 SQVTM and CDR2 ANQGSEA. This chain's CDR3 is CSVDRNTEAFF. The CDR3 region has the DNA TGCAGCGTCGACAGGAACACTGAAGCTTTCTTT. The full variable domain, completed using reference TRBV29-1 and TRBJ1-1, is SAVISQKPSRDICQRGTSLTIQCQVDSQVTMMFWYRQQPGQSLTLIATANQGSEATYESGFVIDKFPISRPNLTFSTLTVSNMSPEDSSIYLCSVDRNTEAFFGQGTRLTVV.

The rearrangement links TRBV19 to TRBJ2-1; D may be TRBD1 (5 bases). CDR3 length: 12 residues. The germline CDR1 and CDR2 sequences are LNHDA and SQIVND (reference sequence). The ends were cut back, 7 bases at V and 4 bases at J, with 8 bases in the middle. Here the CDR3 reads CASTAGYNEQFF. As DNA, the CDR3 is TGTGCCAGTACGGCAGGGTACAATGAGCAGTTCTTC.

This clone was seen a few times. The V and J genes are TRBV19 and TRBJ2-7; D is perhaps TRBD1 or TRBD2 (5 bases each). The CDR3 covers 13 residues. Trimming took 5 bases from V and 2 from J, leaving 10 bases between them. Germline CDR1 LNHDA, CDR2 SQIVND (reference sequence). CDR3 loop: CASSRDETYEQYF. DNA of the CDR3: TGTGCCAGTAGTCGGGACGAGACCTACGAGCAGTACTTC.

The V call is TRBV7-6, the J call TRBJ2-2; D unclear. Per the germline V gene, CDR1 is SGHVS and CDR2 is FNYEAQ. V shed 5 bases and J shed 1 base, with 8 bases lying between them. This CDR3 is 14 amino acids long. The CDR3 DNA reads TGTGCCAGCAGCCTCGCGAGGAACACCGGGGAGCTGTTTTTT. As protein: CASSLARNTGELFF.